Listed here are 15 T cell receptor beta chains from one sample, sequenced in a study of T cells in narcolepsy. Assay: immunoSEQ multiplex PCR; the TCRdb copy retains only in-frame clones and omits some. Among some 10,000 clones listed, 70% to 75% were seen once. Material for sequencing was CD45RA- memory CD8+ T cells from PBMCs. Receptors originate from a human donor with narcolepsy.

This chain connects TRBV27 to TRBJ2-1, with 9 bases identical to TRBD2. V lost 6 bases and J lost 8; bases outside the gene matches: 14. The germline CDR1 and CDR2 sequences are MNHEY and SMNVEV (reference sequence). This CDR3 is 16 amino acids long. DNA of the CDR3: TGTGCCAGCAGACGTAGCGGGGGTGGCTCTAGCGATGAGCAGTTCTTC. As protein: CASRRSGGGSSDEQFF.

The chain couples TRBV6-1 to TRBJ2-7; TRBD1 might be the D (6 bases). This CDR3 spans 13 amino acids. CDR1 and CDR2 from the germline V gene are MNHNS and SASEGT. With 4 bases removed from V and 2 bases from J, the gap between germline ends came to 9 bases. This chain's CDR3 is CASSAGTTYEQYF. CDR3 coding DNA: TGTGCCAGCAGTGCAGGGACAACCTACGAGCAGTACTTC.

For this clone: In the same sample, other DNA sequences code for this CDR3. The rearrangement links TRBV10-2 to TRBJ2-5; D may be TRBD2 (7 bases). The CDR3 length is 14 residues. Trimming removed 7 bases at V and 5 bases at J, with 17 bases between. Germline V gives CDR1 WSHSY, CDR2 SAAADI. In nucleotides, the CDR3 is TGCGCCAGCACCGGGCCGGGGGGCGGGGAGACCCAGTACTTC. Its translation: CASTGPGGGETQYF.

CDR3 sequence reads: CASSLGILAGGSYEQYF. CDR3 bases: TGTGCCAGCAGCTTAGGCATACTAGCGGGAGGGTCCTACGAGCAGTACTTC. The rearrangement joins TRBV7-9 to TRBJ2-7, with 13 positions matching TRBD2. CDR3 length: 17 residues. Trimming removed 1 base from V and 1 base from J; junction bases left unmatched: 4. Germline V gene lookup returns CDR1 SEHNR and CDR2 FQNEAQ (reference sequence).

This clone counts as large (0.1 to 1%). V gene TRBV27 combines with J gene TRBJ1-6; TRBD1 aligns across 8 bases. The CDR3 is made up of 14 amino acids. The trim removed 6 bases at V and 3 bases at J, leaving 1 base unmatched. Per germline, CDR1 MNHEY and CDR2 SMNVEV (reference sequence). CDR3 sequence: CASRDRVYNSPLHF. As DNA, the CDR3 is TGTGCCAGCAGGGACAGGGTCTATAATTCACCCCTCCACTTT.

The V and J genes are TRBV5-4 and TRBJ2-5; perhaps TRBD2 as D (6 bases). The J call may be incorrect, as the DNA end agrees better with TRBJ2-7. CDR1 is SGHNT, CDR2 YYREEE, per germline (reference sequence). The CDR3 contains 16 residues. For the CDR3, the DNA is TGTGCCAGCAGCTCTCCTCCGGGGGACTTCTCCTACGAGCAGTACTTC. This sequence encodes CASSSPPGDFSYEQYF.

This clone was seen a few times. This rearrangement joins TRBV4-3 to TRBJ1-2, with D hard to call. The V gene's germline CDR1 is LGHNA and CDR2 YSLEER. The length of the CDR3 is 14 residues. Trimming removed 4 bases from V and 0 bases from J, with 9 bases in between. The DNA for the CDR3 is TGCGCCAGCAGCCCACCCGAAGCTAACTATGGCTACACCTTC. Translating gives CASSPPEANYGYTF.

The chain couples TRBV18 to TRBJ2-3; 8 positions agree with TRBD2. The CDR3 is made up of 15 amino acids. V was pared by 1 base and J by 0 bases, with 0 bases of the junction left unmatched. Germline loops: CDR1 KGHSH, CDR2 LQKENI. In DNA, the CDR3 is TGTGCCAGCTCACCACTAGCGGGAAGCACAGATACGCAGTATTTT. Translated, it gives CASSPLAGSTDTQYF. Complete variable domain (other parts from reference TRBV18 and TRBJ2-3): NAGVMQNPRHLVRRRGQEARLRCSPMKGHSHVYWYRQLPEEGLKFMVYLQKENIIDESGMPKERFSAEFPKEGPSILRIQQVVRGDSAAYFCASSPLAGSTDTQYFGPGTRLTVL.

This clone was counted a few times. The chain uses TRBV6-5 and TRBJ2-5; possibly TRBD2 for D (5 bases). This CDR3 comprises 13 residues. CDR1 MNHEY and CDR2 SVGAGI come from the germline V gene. Between the trimmed V and J ends, which lost 2 bases and 5 bases, there was a span of 9 bases. The chain's CDR3 is CASSYEERETQYF. In nucleotides, the CDR3 is TGTGCCAGCAGTTACGAGGAGCGGGAGACCCAGTACTTC.

CDR3 nucleotide sequence: TGTGCCAGCAGCCAAGATTTCAGGGCTGTCGCTGAAGCTTTCTTT. This gives the protein CASSQDFRAVAEAFF. This rearrangement joins TRBV4-2 to TRBJ1-1, with D possibly matching TRBD1 (5 bases). This CDR3 region has 15 residues. V was pared by 0 bases and J by 6 bases, with 14 bases between. The germline V gene encodes CDR1 LGHNA and CDR2 YNFKEQ.

The chain joins TRBV7-2 to TRBJ1-2; 8 nucleotides match TRBD1. The CDR3 length is 13 residues. Germline loops: CDR1 SGHTA, CDR2 FQGNSA. J gave up 5 bases and V 5 bases, and 4 bases lay outside the gene matches. The CDR3 nucleotides read TGTGCCAGCAGCCCCCACAGGGGGTATGGCTACACCTTC. Translation: CASSPHRGYGYTF.

The chain has TRBV4-3 and TRBJ2-7; 8 bases map to TRBD2. Germline trimming cut 3 bases from V and 4 bases from J; bases unmatched to any gene: 5. CDR3 size: 14 residues. From germline, CDR1 is LGHNA and CDR2 YSLEER. For the CDR3, the DNA is TGCGCCAGCAGCCAGGCCAGCGGGAGTTACGAGCAGTACTTC. Protein sequence: CASSQASGSYEQYF.

The rearrangement uses TRBV4-3 and TRBJ2-7; no definite D call. V was cut by 3 bases and J by 5 bases, with 5 bases left in between. Per germline, CDR1 LGHNA and CDR2 YSLEER. This CDR3 contains 11 residues. CDR3 coding DNA: TGCGCCAGCAGCCAGGGTAACGAGCAGTACTTC. This encodes CASSQGNEQYF.

The CDR3 DNA reads as TGTGCCAGCAGTGATACTAGTCGGTCCGGGGAGCTGTTTTTT. Its protein is CASSDTSRSGELFF. The chain uses TRBV2 and TRBJ2-2; possibly TRBD2 for D (5 bases). CDR1 and CDR2 (germline): SNHLY, FYNNEI. Trimming took 3 bases from V and 6 from J, leaving 11 bases between them. The CDR3 loop spans 14 amino acids.

The J gene is TRBJ2-2, the V gene TRBV4-1; D perhaps matches TRBD1 (5 bases). V dropped 0 bases and J dropped 7 bases, with 6 bases sitting between them. CDR1 MGHRA and CDR2 YSYEKL come from the germline V gene. This CDR3 is 13 amino acids long. CDR3 nucleotide sequence: TGCGCCAGCAGCCAAGAAAGGGGCGGGGAGCTGTTTTTT. Translated: CASSQERGGELFF.